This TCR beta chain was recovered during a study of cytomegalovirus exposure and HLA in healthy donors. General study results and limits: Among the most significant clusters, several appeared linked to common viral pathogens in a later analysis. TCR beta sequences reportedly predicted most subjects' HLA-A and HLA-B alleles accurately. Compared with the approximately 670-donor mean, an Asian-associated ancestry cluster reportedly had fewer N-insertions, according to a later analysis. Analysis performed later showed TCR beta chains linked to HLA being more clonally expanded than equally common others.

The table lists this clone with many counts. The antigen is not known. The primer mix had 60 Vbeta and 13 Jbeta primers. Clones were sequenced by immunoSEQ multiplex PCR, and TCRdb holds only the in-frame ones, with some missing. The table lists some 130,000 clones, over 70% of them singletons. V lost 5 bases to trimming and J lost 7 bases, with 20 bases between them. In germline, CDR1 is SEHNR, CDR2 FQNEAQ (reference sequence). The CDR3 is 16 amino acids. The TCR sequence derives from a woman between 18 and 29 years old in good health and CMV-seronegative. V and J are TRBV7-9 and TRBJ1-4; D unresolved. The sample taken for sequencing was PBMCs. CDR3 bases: TGTGCCAGCAGCCCACCGCCGCGAGGAGTTGGTGAAAAACTGTTTTTT. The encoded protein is CASSPPPRGVGEKLFF.